A single sample gave rise to the 5 T cell receptor beta chains below, sequenced in a study of blood T cell repertoires in COVID-19. Assay: immunoSEQ multiplex PCR; the TCRdb copy retains only in-frame clones and omits some. The sample yields approximately 190,000 clones, 75% to 90% seen once. Sequencing was performed on peripheral blood. The receptor source for this set is a man between 65 and 85 years old with active or convalescent COVID-19.

The chain is built from TRBV30 and TRBJ1-1; 7 bases line up with TRBD1. V was clipped by 7 bases and J by 7 bases; unmatched bases: 6. CDR1 and CDR2 (germline): GTSNPN, SVGIG (reference sequence). This CDR3 region has 11 residues. The chain's CDR3 is CALDRWGEAFF. CDR3 DNA sequence: TGTGCCTTGGACAGGTGGGGTGAAGCTTTCTTT.

The V call is TRBV5-1, the J call TRBJ2-3; the match to TRBD2 covers 8 bases. Germline V lookup: CDR1 SGHRS, CDR2 YFSETQ. Trimming took 6 bases from V and 4 from J; bases not matched to a gene: 7. This CDR3 has 14 residues. CDR3 loop: CASMRTSFSDTQYF. The CDR3 DNA follows: TGCGCCAGCATGAGGACTAGCTTCTCAGATACGCAGTATTTT.

The chain uses TRBV6-2 or TRBV6-3 and TRBJ1-2, with D tentatively TRBD1 (5 bases). Germline-derived CDR1 and CDR2 are MNHEY and SVGEGT. The CDR3 totals 13 residues. Trimming took 2 bases from V and 5 from J, leaving 9 bases between them. CDR3 amino acids: CASSYDSIYGYTF. The CDR3 region has the DNA TGTGCCAGCAGTTACGACAGTATATATGGCTACACCTTC.

CDR3 region: CAWSPGGDSPLHF. CDR3 bases: TGTGCCTGGAGCCCGGGGGGAGATTCACCCCTCCACTTT. V gene TRBV30 combines with J gene TRBJ1-6; tentative D call: TRBD1 (5 bases). This CDR3 spans 13 amino acids. The V gene lost 3 bases and the J gene lost 8 bases, with 11 bases spanning the gap. Germline CDR1 GTSNPN, CDR2 SVGIG (reference sequence).

The chain employs TRBV7-4 and TRBJ2-3; 10 bases align to TRBD1. The CDR3 totals 15 residues. Trimming removed 6 bases from V and 3 bases from J; junction bases left unmatched: 6. Germline CDR1 and CDR2: SGHVT and SQSDAQ. This CDR3 reads CASRLGQGTTDTQYF. The CDR3 nucleotides are TGTGCCAGCAGGTTGGGACAGGGGACGACAGATACGCAGTATTTT.